Following are 19 T cell receptor beta chains from one sample sequenced in a study of identical twins. TCRdb re-analysed the 5' RACE reads in MiXCR, keeping a single row per CDR3 protein. Of about 520,000 distinct CDR3 sequences listed, under 25% are singletons. This sample was also put to use in a study of T cells expressing NK-cell markers.

Sample: CD4+ T cells sorted from blood. These receptors came from a woman between 18 and 30 years old in good health.

The CDR3 nucleotides are TGTGCCAGCAGCTTAGGACTAGCGCAGCAGTACTTC. This gives the protein CASSLGLAQQYF. V gene TRBV11-2 combines with J gene TRBJ2-7; TRBD2 matches 8 bases. The CDR3 is made up of 12 amino acids. With V trimmed by 1 base and J by 8 bases, 1 base remained unmatched. CDR1 is SGHAT, CDR2 FQNNGV, per germline.

This clonotype was detected a few times. The chain recombines TRBV29-1 with TRBJ2-7, with D perhaps TRBD1 or TRBD2 (6 bases each). Germline V gene sequence: CDR1 SQVTM, CDR2 ANQGSEA. V was cut by 0 bases and J by 3 bases, with 15 bases left in between. The CDR3 consists of 15 residues. The CDR3 nucleotides are TGCAGCGTTGAAGACCGAAGCAGGGGAGGCTACGAGCAGTACTTC. This translates into CSVEDRSRGGYEQYF.

In its sample, this clonotype was seen a few times. This chain joins TRBV6-5 and TRBJ2-1, with TRBD1 matching over 8 bases. With 0 bases clipped from V and 8 bases from J, the junction kept 6 bases outside the gene matches. This CDR3 region has 15 residues. Per the germline V gene, CDR1 is MNHEY and CDR2 is SVGAGI. This chain's CDR3 is CASSYSTGGPYEQFF. The CDR3 nucleotides are TGTGCCAGCAGTTACTCAACAGGGGGTCCATATGAGCAGTTCTTC.

With respect to this clonotype: A clone one base away is much larger, so this may be a read error. The rearrangement uses TRBV5-1 and TRBJ2-6, with D possibly TRBD1 on 5 matching bases. The V and J ends lost 1 base and 2 bases respectively, with 7 bases between them. The CDR3 runs to 15 residues. Per the germline V gene, CDR1 is SGHRS and CDR2 is YFSETQ. The CDR3 nucleotides read TGCGCCAGCAGCTTGATAGGGGCTGGGGCCAACGTCCTGACTTTC. Translated: CASSLIGAGANVLTF.

V is TRBV20-1 and J is TRBJ2-3, with TRBD2 matching over 8 bases. Germline assignment: CDR1 DFQATT and CDR2 SNEGSKA (reference sequence). The CDR3 consists of 13 residues. V shed 3 bases, J shed 2 bases, and the junction held 1 base outside the gene matches. CDR3 sequence (DNA): TGCAGTGCTAGTAGCGGGATCACAGATACGCAGTATTTT. Its translation: CSASSGITDTQYF.

In its sample, this clonotype was seen a few times. The V and J genes are TRBV3-1 and TRBJ2-1; 9 bases are a match to TRBD1. Germline CDR1 reads LGHDT; CDR2 reads YNNKEL (reference sequence). The CDR3 is 15 residues long. V was clipped by 3 bases and J by 12 bases; unmatched bases: 12. In nucleotides, the CDR3 is TGTGCCAGCAGCCAGGGGGACAGGGAGTGGATACGGCAGTTCTTC. This sequence encodes CASSQGDREWIRQFF.

The J gene is TRBJ2-4, the V gene TRBV30; D gene unclear. V was clipped by 0 bases and J by 6 bases, with 6 bases between them. Germline lookup yields CDR1 GTSNPN and CDR2 SVGIG (reference sequence). This CDR3 is built from 12 residues. CDR3 bases: TGTGCCTGGAGTGTAGTGGGAAACATTCAGTACTTC. Translation: CAWSVVGNIQYF.

This clonotype appeared a few times. In DNA form, the CDR3 reads TGCGCCAGCACGCGGGAGTCCGGGACCCAGTACTTC. It is translated as CASTRESGTQYF. The chain couples TRBV10-2 to TRBJ2-5; 7 nucleotides agree with TRBD2. J was trimmed by 7 bases and V by 7 bases; bases with no gene match: 6. Per the germline V gene, CDR1 is WSHSY and CDR2 is SAAADI. The CDR3 spans 12 residues.

V and J are TRBV7-9 and TRBJ1-4; D is uncertain. Germline V lookup: CDR1 SEHNR, CDR2 FQNEAQ (reference sequence). V was shortened by 1 base and J by 8 bases, with 11 bases between the two germline ends. The CDR3 is made up of 14 amino acids. The CDR3 DNA is TGTGCCAGCAGCTTAGTAGGCCGAGAGGAAAAACTGTTTTTT. Translated, it gives CASSLVGREEKLFF.

This clonotype has at least ten counts. This chain links TRBV15 with TRBJ2-1; weak D call: TRBD2 (6 bases). The V and J ends lost 7 bases and 0 bases respectively, with 16 bases between them. The CDR3 has 16 amino acids. CDR1 is LNHNV, CDR2 YYDKDF, per germline (reference sequence). The CDR3 reads CATIPRAGSSYNEQFF. The CDR3 nucleotides are TGTGCCACCATCCCAAGAGCGGGCAGCTCCTACAATGAGCAGTTCTTC.

This clonotype was seen many times. The V gene is TRBV27, the J gene TRBJ2-6; D might be TRBD1 (5 bases). CDR1 and CDR2 (germline): MNHEY, SMNVEV (reference sequence). V lost 2 bases and J 4 bases, leaving 9 bases between the germline ends. The CDR3 covers 15 residues. Here the CDR3 reads CASSLRGTGANVLTF. The CDR3 bases are TGTGCCAGCAGTTTAAGGGGCACCGGGGCCAACGTCCTGACTTTC.

This clonotype showed up many times. The rearrangement uses TRBV5-1 and TRBJ2-7; 13 bases match TRBD2. Germline V gives CDR1 SGHRS, CDR2 YFSETQ. The CDR3 runs to 18 residues. The V and J ends lost 1 base and 3 bases, in that order; junction bases with no gene match: 10. CDR3 residues: CASSLPTSGRAGDYEQYF. The CDR3 DNA is TGCGCCAGCAGCTTGCCTACTAGCGGGAGGGCCGGTGACTACGAGCAGTACTTC.

In this sample, this clonotype turned up a few times. V gene TRBV9 combines with J gene TRBJ2-5; 9 nucleotides agree with TRBD2. After removal of 1 base from V and 0 bases from J, the junction contained 4 bases not matched to a gene. Germline CDR1 reads SGDLS; CDR2 reads YYNGEE. The CDR3 has 16 amino acids. The CDR3 DNA sequence: TGTGCCAGCAGCGTATCCAGCGGGGGGTACCAAGAGACCCAGTACTTC. Protein sequence: CASSVSSGGYQETQYF.

V usage is TRBV12-3 or TRBV12-4 and J usage is TRBJ1-4; D gene unclear. The V and J ends lost 6 bases and 8 bases respectively, with 19 bases between them. The CDR3 covers 15 residues. The CDR3 bases are TGTGCCAGCAGCCAAAACTCGTGGGGAGGAGAAAAACTGTTTTTT. Protein sequence: CASSQNSWGGEKLFF.

The chain combines TRBV7-8 with TRBJ2-7, with a possible D match to TRBD1 (6 bases). The ends were cut back, 3 bases at V and 2 bases at J, with 17 bases in the middle. Germline CDR1 is SGHVS and CDR2 is FQNEAQ. The CDR3 spans 16 residues. CDR3 DNA: TGTGCCAGCAGCTTCAGGGTCCAGGGGCTAGCCTACGAGCAGTACTTC. This gives the protein CASSFRVQGLAYEQYF.

The chain is built from TRBV10-3 and TRBJ2-1; TRBD2 matches 8 bases. Germline V CDR1 and CDR2: ENHRY, SYGVKD. The CDR3 totals 16 residues. J was trimmed by 4 bases and V by 7 bases; bases with no gene match: 12. The chain's CDR3 is CAINSGTDPGYNEQFF. As DNA, the CDR3 is TGTGCCATCAATAGCGGGACTGATCCCGGGTACAATGAGCAGTTCTTC.

CDR3 region: CSVAFGGTGKNIQYF. The CDR3 nucleotides are TGCAGCGTCGCCTTTGGAGGGACAGGGAAAAACATTCAGTACTTC. The J gene is TRBJ2-4, the V gene TRBV29-1; 9 bases map to TRBD1. This CDR3 is built from 15 residues. V lost 6 bases, J lost 4 bases, and 10 bases stayed unmatched. Per the germline V gene, CDR1 is SQVTM and CDR2 is ANQGSEA.

This chain connects TRBV20-1 to TRBJ2-7; D ambiguous. Germline assignment: CDR1 DFQATT and CDR2 SNEGSKA (reference sequence). The CDR3 runs to 14 residues. Trimming removed 6 bases at V and 2 bases at J, with 17 bases between. The CDR3 reads CSALAGRVAYEQYF. For the CDR3, the DNA is TGCAGTGCCCTGGCAGGACGGGTCGCCTACGAGCAGTACTTC.

This clonotype was detected a few times. This chain links TRBV3-1 with TRBJ2-1, with D possibly matching TRBD1 (6 bases). V was shortened by 3 bases and J by 4 bases, with 16 bases between the two germline ends. The germline V gene has CDR1 LGHDT and CDR2 YNNKEL (reference sequence). This CDR3 contains 16 residues. This CDR3 reads CASSQTDGTYYNEQFF. CDR3 nucleotides: TGTGCCAGCAGCCAGACGGACGGGACATATTACAATGAGCAGTTCTTC.